The rows below give T cell receptor beta chains drawn from one sample of a study of blood T cell repertoires in COVID-19. This table comes from immunoSEQ multiplex PCR, and its TCRdb copy is limited to in-frame clones, with some not included. The sample consists of nearly 40,000 clones, around nine tenths of them appearing once. The sample was peripheral blood. All receptors come from a woman in her seventies with acute or convalescent COVID-19. Both conserved end residues are part of each CDR3. The D gene is left open where the match is weak. Rows give clone size only sometimes, using once, few, many, or a class for an expanded clone.

V	D	size	J	CDR3	DNA
TRBV6-4	TRBD1	NA	TRBJ2-1	CASSDTRQGWNEQFF	TGTGCCAGCAGTGACACACGACAGGGGTGGAATGAGCAGTTCTTC
TRBV12-3/TRBV12-4	TRBD1	NA	TRBJ1-2	CASSRGTGRGYTF	TGTGCCAGCAGTAGGGGGACAGGGCGAGGCTACACCTTC
TRBV12-3/TRBV12-4	TRBD1	NA	TRBJ2-1	CASRPTGVNEQFF	TGTGCCAGCAGACCGACAGGGGTTAATGAGCAGTTCTTC
TRBV18	NA	NA	TRBJ1-3	CASSPPNSYSGNTIYF	TGTGCCAGCTCACCACCAAACTCCTACTCTGGAAACACCATATATTTT
TRBV29-1	TRBD2	NA	TRBJ2-2	CSAGSGSVNTGELFF	TGCAGCGCGGGTAGCGGGAGCGTGAATACCGGGGAGCTGTTTTTT
TRBV24-1	TRBD2	NA	TRBJ2-1	CATSDPGLAEVGEQFF	TGTGCCACCAGTGATCCGGGACTAGCGGAGGTGGGTGAGCAGTTCTTC
TRBV5-1	NA	NA	TRBJ1-1	CASSLAGRGGTEAFF	TGCGCCAGCAGCTTGGCCGGCAGAGGGGGCACTGAAGCTTTCTTT
TRBV27	NA	NA	TRBJ1-1	CASRRIRGHNTEAFF	TGTGCCAGCAGAAGAATTAGGGGCCATAACACTGAAGCTTTCTTT
TRBV5-4	TRBD2	NA	TRBJ2-3	CASRYMTGSGRENTQYF	TGTGCCAGCAGATACATGACAGGGAGCGGGAGGGAAAATACGCAGTATTTT
TRBV3-1/TRBV3-2	NA	NA	TRBJ2-1	CASSQGITLAGTNYNEQFF	TGTGCCAGCAGCCAAGGCATAACTCTGGCGGGAACCAACTACAATGAGCAGTTCTTC
TRBV5-6	NA	NA	TRBJ2-2	CASSRDWPNTGELFF	TGTGCCAGCAGCCGGGACTGGCCGAACACCGGGGAGCTGTTTTTT
TRBV28	NA	once	TRBJ1-4	CASRTGVNEKLFF	TGTGCCAGCAGAACAGGTGTTAATGAAAAACTGTTTTTT
TRBV10-3	TRBD2	NA	TRBJ2-3	CAINPGREATQYF	TGTGCCATCAATCCCGGGAGGGAGGCTACGCAGTATTTT
TRBV24-1	NA	NA	TRBJ2-4	CATSDSSQNIQYF	TGTGCCACCAGTGATTCGAGCCAAAACATTCAGTACTTC
TRBV5-5	TRBD2	NA	TRBJ2-1	CASSDGTSGRADEQFF	TGTGCCAGCAGCGACGGGACTAGCGGGAGGGCGGATGAGCAGTTCTTC
TRBV28	NA	once	TRBJ1-4	CASSFLDRRNEKLFF	TGTGCCAGCAGTTTCCTTGACAGGCGGAATGAAAAACTGTTTTTT
TRBV30	TRBD1	NA	TRBJ1-6	CAWNKGQGNNSPLHF	TGTGCCTGGAACAAGGGACAGGGGAATAATTCACCCCTCCACTTT
TRBV7-8	NA	few	TRBJ2-5	CASSSTRVLETQYF	TGTGCCAGCAGCTCCACCAGGGTACTAGAGACCCAGTACTTC
TRBV9	TRBD2	NA	TRBJ2-1	CASSGSGGIYNEQFF	TGTGCCAGCAGCGGAAGCGGGGGGATTTACAATGAGCAGTTCTTC
TRBV3-1/TRBV3-2	TRBD1	once	TRBJ1-2	CACRQGEHGYTF	TGTGCCTGCCGACAGGGAGAGCATGGCTACACCTTC
TRBV5-4	NA	NA	TRBJ1-5	CASSLGPADQPQHF	TGTGCCAGCAGCTTGGGTCCCGCAGATCAGCCCCAGCATTTT
TRBV7-2	NA	NA	TRBJ2-3	CASSSMLDTQYF	TGTGCCAGCAGCTCCATGTTGGATACGCAGTATTTT
TRBV5-1	TRBD1	NA	TRBJ2-5	CASSLGTGKETQYF	TGCGCCAGCAGCCTAGGGACAGGGAAAGAGACCCAGTACTTC
TRBV2	TRBD2	NA	TRBJ2-1	CASSRQTSLNEQFF	TGTGCCAGCTCCCGCCAGACTAGCTTGAATGAGCAGTTCTTC
TRBV29-1	TRBD1	NA	TRBJ1-1	CSVGQGKAFF	TGCAGCGTTGGACAGGGGAAGGCTTTCTTT
TRBV9	NA	NA	TRBJ1-6	CASSVGGSALGTLHF	TGTGCCAGCAGCGTAGGCGGGAGTGCGCTCGGGACCCTCCACTTT
TRBV5-4	NA	NA	TRBJ2-6	CASSRRDTPSGANVLTF	TGTGCCAGCAGCCGCCGGGACACCCCCTCTGGGGCCAACGTCCTGACTTTC
TRBV3-1/TRBV3-2	NA	NA	TRBJ2-1	CASSPFRGSVREQFF	TGTGCCAGCAGCCCGTTCAGAGGATCAGTTCGGGAGCAGTTCTTC
TRBV2	TRBD2	NA	TRBJ2-3	CASSVTSGRGDTQYF	TGTGCCAGCAGTGTTACTAGCGGGAGGGGAGATACGCAGTATTTT
TRBV21-1	NA	NA	TRBJ2-5	CASSKGGEGYVETQYF	TGTGCCAGCAGCAAAGGAGGGGAGGGGTACGTTGAGACCCAGTACTTC
TRBV19	NA	once	TRBJ1-5	CASSINQGNFQPQHF	TGTGCCAGTAGTATAAACCAGGGTAATTTTCAGCCCCAGCATTTT
TRBV4-3	NA	NA	TRBJ1-2	CASSQYRDTDGYTF	TGCGCCAGCAGCCAGTACAGGGATACGGATGGCTACACCTTC
TRBV12-3/TRBV12-4	NA	NA	TRBJ1-2	CASSWQGNGYTF	TGTGCCAGCAGTTGGCAGGGCAATGGCTACACCTTC
TRBV6-1	NA	NA	TRBJ1-1	CASSERGGEAFF	TGTGCCAGCAGTGAAAGGGGAGGTGAAGCTTTCTTT
TRBV24-1	NA	NA	TRBJ2-2	CATSTQTGSAGELFF	TGTGCCACCAGTACTCAAACAGGGTCAGCCGGGGAGCTGTTTTTT
TRBV20-1	TRBD2	once	TRBJ2-5	CSASGTTQETQYF	TGCAGTGCTAGTGGGACTACACAAGAGACCCAGTACTTC
TRBV11-2	NA	NA	TRBJ2-5	CASSLLGVKETQYF	TGTGCCAGCAGCTTATTGGGCGTTAAAGAGACCCAGTACTTC
TRBV19	TRBD2	NA	TRBJ2-1	CASSTLAGGIGEQFF	TGTGCCAGTAGTACCCTAGCGGGGGGGATAGGTGAGCAGTTCTTC
TRBV6-5	NA	NA	TRBJ1-1	CASMGGRTEAFF	TGTGCCAGCATGGGGGGGCGAACTGAAGCTTTCTTT
TRBV7-9	NA	NA	TRBJ1-1	CASSRVGSGVMNTEAFF	TGTGCCAGCAGCCGTGTGGGATCAGGGGTTATGAACACTGAAGCTTTCTTT
TRBV15	NA	NA	TRBJ2-3	CATSSDRIFTDTQYF	TGTGCCACCAGCTCCGACAGGATCTTCACAGATACGCAGTATTTT
TRBV6-2/TRBV6-3	NA	NA	TRBJ1-1	CASSRGTRNTEAFF	TGTGCCAGCAGCCGGGGGACAAGGAACACTGAAGCTTTCTTT
TRBV27	NA	few	TRBJ2-5	CASSLSFSFQETQYF	TGTGCCAGCAGTCTCAGTTTTTCGTTCCAAGAGACCCAGTACTTC
TRBV7-2	NA	NA	TRBJ1-6	CASSSYDSPLHF	TGTGCCAGCAGCTCCTACGATTCACCCCTCCACTTT
TRBV6-2/TRBV6-3	TRBD2	NA	TRBJ2-1	CASSSVAGINNNEQFF	TGTGCCAGCAGTTCCGTAGCGGGAATAAACAATAATGAGCAGTTCTTC
TRBV7-3	TRBD2	NA	TRBJ2-3	CASSLGTSRNTDTQYF	TGTGCCAGCAGCTTGGGGACTAGCAGGAACACAGATACGCAGTATTTT
TRBV11-2	TRBD1	few	TRBJ2-2	CASSQGVIGGELFF	TGTGCCAGCAGTCAGGGGGTAATTGGCGGGGAGCTGTTTTTT
TRBV6-1	TRBD2	few	TRBJ2-1	CASSEVAGYNEQFF	TGTGCCAGCAGTGAGGTAGCGGGTTACAATGAGCAGTTCTTC
TRBV12-3/TRBV12-4	TRBD1	NA	TRBJ1-2	CASSLGTGNGYTF	TGTGCCAGCAGTTTGGGGACAGGGAACGGCTACACCTTC
TRBV9	TRBD2	NA	TRBJ2-2	CASSVLAGSTGELFF	TGTGCCAGCAGCGTACTAGCGGGATCCACCGGGGAGCTGTTTTTT
TRBV19	NA	NA	TRBJ1-5	CASSIIQIPYSNQPQHF	TGTGCCAGTAGTATTATACAGATACCTTATAGCAATCAGCCCCAGCATTTT
TRBV10-3	TRBD2	NA	TRBJ2-3	CAISDLLAGEDTQYF	TGTGCCATCAGTGATCTGTTAGCGGGAGAGGATACGCAGTATTTT
TRBV28	NA	NA	TRBJ1-5	CASSSAGGQPQHF	TGTGCCAGCAGTTCGGCGGGGGGGCAGCCCCAGCATTTT